A selection of T cell receptor beta chains follows, all from one sample in a study of identical twins. TCRdb reanalysed the 5' RACE reads using MiXCR and keeps one entry per CDR3 protein. The data contain about 1.7 million distinct CDR3 sequences, about 32% of them seen just once; the ten biggest clones take up about 0.25%. Sequencing used cord blood. The receptors originated from a newborn girl in good health. Each CDR3 is given with its conserved first and last residue. Fields, in order: CDR3 DNA, CDR3 protein, clone size, J gene, CDR3 length, D gene, V gene. D genes are given only for firm matches. Clone size is given for some rows only: seen once, a few or many times, or a class if the clone is expanded.

cdr3_nt: TGCAGTGCTGGGAGGACGGCTTTAGCGACCCAGTACTTC; cdr3_aa: CSAGRTALATQYF; clone_size: few; j_call: TRBJ2-5; cdr3_length: 13; d_call: NA; v_call: TRBV20-1
cdr3_nt: TGTGCCAGCTCACCCTGGCAGGTGATAAGCGGGAGCCACAATGAGCAGTTCTTC; cdr3_aa: CASSPWQVISGSHNEQFF; clone_size: NA; j_call: TRBJ2-1; cdr3_length: 18; d_call: TRBD2; v_call: TRBV18
cdr3_nt: TGTGCCAGCAGCAAAAAGGGTTGCGGCGGAACAGATACGCAGTATTTT; cdr3_aa: CASSKKGCGGTDTQYF; clone_size: NA; j_call: TRBJ2-3; cdr3_length: 16; d_call: NA; v_call: TRBV21-1
cdr3_nt: TGTGCCAGCAGGGGCACAGGGGATAATGAAAAACTGTTTTTT; cdr3_aa: CASRGTGDNEKLFF; clone_size: many; j_call: TRBJ1-4; cdr3_length: 14; d_call: TRBD1; v_call: TRBV28
cdr3_nt: TGTGCCAGCAGCCAAGACCTTTTTCGGACAGGAATCACTGGGGCCAACGTCCTGACTTTC; cdr3_aa: CASSQDLFRTGITGANVLTF; clone_size: few; j_call: TRBJ2-6; cdr3_length: 20; d_call: TRBD1; v_call: TRBV14
cdr3_nt: TGTGCCAGCAGTGAATGGTCTGGCTACACCTTC; cdr3_aa: CASSEWSGYTF; clone_size: NA; j_call: TRBJ1-2; cdr3_length: 11; d_call: NA; v_call: TRBV25-1
cdr3_nt: TGTGCCAGCAGGCGACAGGGGGCGATGAACACTGAAGCTTTCTTT; cdr3_aa: CASRRQGAMNTEAFF; clone_size: NA; j_call: TRBJ1-1; cdr3_length: 15; d_call: TRBD1; v_call: TRBV6-1
cdr3_nt: TGCGCCAGCAGCTTGTCGAGACTAGCGAAAAACGCGGGCACAGATACGCAGTATTTT; cdr3_aa: CASSLSRLAKNAGTDTQYF; clone_size: few; j_call: TRBJ2-3; cdr3_length: 19; d_call: TRBD2; v_call: TRBV5-1
cdr3_nt: TGTGCCATGGGACTAGCGGGAAATACGCAGTATTTT; cdr3_aa: CAMGLAGNTQYF; clone_size: NA; j_call: TRBJ2-3; cdr3_length: 12; d_call: TRBD2; v_call: TRBV6-5
cdr3_nt: TGTGCCAGCAGCCAAGGAGGCTTCTCAGATACGCAGTATTTT; cdr3_aa: CASSQGGFSDTQYF; clone_size: many; j_call: TRBJ2-3; cdr3_length: 14; d_call: NA; v_call: TRBV7-2
cdr3_nt: TGTGCCAGCAGCTTCCGGAAGACGGCTTCCTTTAGCGGCTACAATGAGCAGTTCTTC; cdr3_aa: CASSFRKTASFSGYNEQFF; clone_size: NA; j_call: TRBJ2-1; cdr3_length: 19; d_call: NA; v_call: TRBV7-9
cdr3_nt: TGTGCCAGCAGTGCGCCCGGAAGCTCCTACAATGAGCAGTTCTTC; cdr3_aa: CASSAPGSSYNEQFF; clone_size: many; j_call: TRBJ2-1; cdr3_length: 15; d_call: NA; v_call: TRBV25-1
cdr3_nt: TGTGCCAGCAGCCAAGATTGGGCAGAATACGAGCAGTACTTC; cdr3_aa: CASSQDWAEYEQYF; clone_size: few; j_call: TRBJ2-7; cdr3_length: 14; d_call: NA; v_call: TRBV4-2
cdr3_nt: TGCGCCAGCAGCAACAACCGGGACACCAAAAACTATGGCTACACCTTC; cdr3_aa: CASSNNRDTKNYGYTF; clone_size: NA; j_call: TRBJ1-2; cdr3_length: 16; d_call: NA; v_call: TRBV5-1
cdr3_nt: TGCAGTGCTAGAGATGCCCGACAGGTAAATCAGCCCCAGCATTTT; cdr3_aa: CSARDARQVNQPQHF; clone_size: NA; j_call: TRBJ1-5; cdr3_length: 15; d_call: NA; v_call: TRBV20-1
cdr3_nt: TGCAGTGCCACCCTCCGGAGGATCACTAGCACAGATACGCAGTATTTT; cdr3_aa: CSATLRRITSTDTQYF; clone_size: NA; j_call: TRBJ2-3; cdr3_length: 16; d_call: NA; v_call: TRBV20-1
cdr3_nt: TGCAGTGCTAGAGTACTCCTAAATGAAAAACTGTTTTTT; cdr3_aa: CSARVLLNEKLFF; clone_size: NA; j_call: TRBJ1-4; cdr3_length: 13; d_call: NA; v_call: TRBV20-1
cdr3_nt: TGTGCCAGCAGTTCCGGGTCCGTATATGGCTACACCTTC; cdr3_aa: CASSSGSVYGYTF; clone_size: NA; j_call: TRBJ1-2; cdr3_length: 13; d_call: NA; v_call: TRBV28
cdr3_nt: TGTGCCAGCAGCTTAGGAGCGAGGAGCAATCAGCCCCAGCATTTT; cdr3_aa: CASSLGARSNQPQHF; clone_size: few; j_call: TRBJ1-5; cdr3_length: 15; d_call: NA; v_call: TRBV7-2
cdr3_nt: TGCAGTGCTAGCGCGACCCTTGGCAGGGGCGAGACCCAGTACTTC; cdr3_aa: CSASATLGRGETQYF; clone_size: NA; j_call: TRBJ2-5; cdr3_length: 15; d_call: NA; v_call: TRBV20-1
cdr3_nt: TGCGCCAGCAGCCAAGGGAGGACTTTGGGTGAGCAGTTCTTC; cdr3_aa: CASSQGRTLGEQFF; clone_size: NA; j_call: TRBJ2-1; cdr3_length: 14; d_call: NA; v_call: TRBV4-1
cdr3_nt: TGTGCCAGCAGTGGGAGGGACGGACACTCCTACGAGCAGTACTTC; cdr3_aa: CASSGRDGHSYEQYF; clone_size: NA; j_call: TRBJ2-7; cdr3_length: 15; d_call: TRBD2; v_call: TRBV12-3/TRBV12-4
cdr3_nt: TGCAGTGCTAGGTACCGGACCTACGAGCAGTACTTC; cdr3_aa: CSARYRTYEQYF; clone_size: few; j_call: TRBJ2-7; cdr3_length: 12; d_call: NA; v_call: TRBV20-1
cdr3_nt: TGTGCCAGCAGCTTGGGGGCCCTCTACTATGGCTACACCTTC; cdr3_aa: CASSLGALYYGYTF; clone_size: few; j_call: TRBJ1-2; cdr3_length: 14; d_call: NA; v_call: TRBV5-8
cdr3_nt: TGTGCCATCAGTGAGTCGTCGGTAGCGGGGGGGAACACCGGGGAGCTGTTTTTT; cdr3_aa: CAISESSVAGGNTGELFF; clone_size: few; j_call: TRBJ2-2; cdr3_length: 18; d_call: TRBD2; v_call: TRBV10-3
cdr3_nt: TGCAGTGGGGCTAGCGGGAGGTTAGATACGCAGTATTTT; cdr3_aa: CSGASGRLDTQYF; clone_size: NA; j_call: TRBJ2-3; cdr3_length: 13; d_call: TRBD2; v_call: TRBV20-1
cdr3_nt: TGTGCCAGCAGTTTACGAGCTAGCGGGAACCCCACAGATACGCAGTATTTT; cdr3_aa: CASSLRASGNPTDTQYF; clone_size: NA; j_call: TRBJ2-3; cdr3_length: 17; d_call: TRBD2; v_call: TRBV12-3/TRBV12-4
cdr3_nt: TGCAGTGCGCCACCCGGACAGGGGGATAACTATGGCTACACCTTC; cdr3_aa: CSAPPGQGDNYGYTF; clone_size: NA; j_call: TRBJ1-2; cdr3_length: 15; d_call: TRBD1; v_call: TRBV20-1
cdr3_nt: TGCAGTGCCGAGTTTAGCACCGGGGAGCTGTTTTTT; cdr3_aa: CSAEFSTGELFF; clone_size: NA; j_call: TRBJ2-2; cdr3_length: 12; d_call: NA; v_call: TRBV20-1
cdr3_nt: TGTGCCAGCAGTTTACGGACAGGGGAGAATGGCTACACCTTC; cdr3_aa: CASSLRTGENGYTF; clone_size: few; j_call: TRBJ1-2; cdr3_length: 14; d_call: TRBD1; v_call: TRBV28
cdr3_nt: TGTGCCATCAGTGAAAGGACAGGGGGAAGCACAGATACGCAGTATTTT; cdr3_aa: CAISERTGGSTDTQYF; clone_size: NA; j_call: TRBJ2-3; cdr3_length: 16; d_call: TRBD1; v_call: TRBV10-3
cdr3_nt: TGTGCCAGCAGTTTAGGGTCGGGACTAGCGCGCTACGAGCAGTACTTC; cdr3_aa: CASSLGSGLARYEQYF; clone_size: NA; j_call: TRBJ2-7; cdr3_length: 16; d_call: TRBD2; v_call: TRBV27
cdr3_nt: TGCGCCAGCAGCTTGGCAGTTGGCCTCTACGAGCAGTACTTC; cdr3_aa: CASSLAVGLYEQYF; clone_size: many; j_call: TRBJ2-7; cdr3_length: 14; d_call: NA; v_call: TRBV5-1
cdr3_nt: TGTGCCACCAGTGATTTCCCCCTGCGGGAGGGCCATGGTGAGCAGTTCTTC; cdr3_aa: CATSDFPLREGHGEQFF; clone_size: NA; j_call: TRBJ2-1; cdr3_length: 17; d_call: TRBD2; v_call: TRBV24-1
cdr3_nt: TGTGCCAGCAACCCGAGTGGCCCCACAGATACGCAGTATTTT; cdr3_aa: CASNPSGPTDTQYF; clone_size: NA; j_call: TRBJ2-3; cdr3_length: 14; d_call: NA; v_call: TRBV28
cdr3_nt: TGCAGTGCTAGAAGGGGGGCCTATGAAAAACTGTTTTTT; cdr3_aa: CSARRGAYEKLFF; clone_size: NA; j_call: TRBJ1-4; cdr3_length: 13; d_call: NA; v_call: TRBV20-1
cdr3_nt: TGCAGTGCTCCCCGGACTAGCGGAACCTACGAGCAGTACTTC; cdr3_aa: CSAPRTSGTYEQYF; clone_size: many; j_call: TRBJ2-7; cdr3_length: 14; d_call: TRBD2; v_call: TRBV20-1
cdr3_nt: TGTGCCAGCAGTGAACCGTACCGGGACAGGGCCTACGAGCAGTACTTC; cdr3_aa: CASSEPYRDRAYEQYF; clone_size: NA; j_call: TRBJ2-7; cdr3_length: 16; d_call: TRBD1; v_call: TRBV6-1
cdr3_nt: TGCGCCAGCAGCACGTCCGACATTCCTAACGAGTACGAGCAGTACTTC; cdr3_aa: CASSTSDIPNEYEQYF; clone_size: few; j_call: TRBJ2-7; cdr3_length: 16; d_call: NA; v_call: TRBV5-1
cdr3_nt: TGTGCCAGCAGCCGTGACACCTCTGGGGCCAACGTCCTGACTTTC; cdr3_aa: CASSRDTSGANVLTF; clone_size: NA; j_call: TRBJ2-6; cdr3_length: 15; d_call: NA; v_call: TRBV28
cdr3_nt: TGTGCCAGCACCTTACAACCGTTGGCGGGAGGTAATGAGCAGTTCTTC; cdr3_aa: CASTLQPLAGGNEQFF; clone_size: once; j_call: TRBJ2-1; cdr3_length: 16; d_call: TRBD2; v_call: TRBV7-2
cdr3_nt: TGCAGCGTTCGTTCGGGACAGGGGGCCACAGATACGCAGTATTTT; cdr3_aa: CSVRSGQGATDTQYF; clone_size: few; j_call: TRBJ2-3; cdr3_length: 15; d_call: TRBD1; v_call: TRBV29-1
cdr3_nt: TGCGCCAGCAGCTTATCGGGAGCATCCAATGAGCAGTTCTTC; cdr3_aa: CASSLSGASNEQFF; clone_size: NA; j_call: TRBJ2-1; cdr3_length: 14; d_call: NA; v_call: TRBV5-1
cdr3_nt: TGCAGTGCTAGAGATGCGTTGGAGAACACTGAAGCTTTCTTT; cdr3_aa: CSARDALENTEAFF; clone_size: few; j_call: TRBJ1-1; cdr3_length: 14; d_call: NA; v_call: TRBV20-1
cdr3_nt: TGCGCCAGCAGCTTCGGGACTGAATACAATGAGCAGTACTTC; cdr3_aa: CASSFGTEYNEQYF; clone_size: NA; j_call: TRBJ2-7; cdr3_length: 14; d_call: NA; v_call: TRBV5-1
cdr3_nt: TGTGCCATCAGTGAGTACTACGTCGTGGCTTTGGTATGGGCCTACAATGAGCAGTTCTTC; cdr3_aa: CAISEYYVVALVWAYNEQFF; clone_size: NA; j_call: TRBJ2-1; cdr3_length: 20; d_call: NA; v_call: TRBV10-3
cdr3_nt: TGTGCCAGCAGCTTTTGGACTAGCCCCTACAATGAGCGGTTCTTC; cdr3_aa: CASSFWTSPYNERFF; clone_size: NA; j_call: TRBJ2-1; cdr3_length: 15; d_call: TRBD2; v_call: TRBV7-9
cdr3_nt: TGTGCCAGCAACACTTACCACTACGAGCAGTACTTC; cdr3_aa: CASNTYHYEQYF; clone_size: few; j_call: TRBJ2-7; cdr3_length: 12; d_call: NA; v_call: TRBV6-2/TRBV6-3
cdr3_nt: TGCGCCAGCAGCCAGGACCCTAGCGGGGTTCTGGAGACCCAGTACTTC; cdr3_aa: CASSQDPSGVLETQYF; clone_size: NA; j_call: TRBJ2-5; cdr3_length: 16; d_call: TRBD2; v_call: TRBV4-1
cdr3_nt: TGTGCCAGCAGGGAGGGACTAGCGGACTCCTACGAGCAGTACTTC; cdr3_aa: CASREGLADSYEQYF; clone_size: few; j_call: TRBJ2-7; cdr3_length: 15; d_call: TRBD2; v_call: TRBV4-2
cdr3_nt: TGCGCCAGCAGCTGGTACCAAGAGACCCAGTACTTC; cdr3_aa: CASSWYQETQYF; clone_size: many; j_call: TRBJ2-5; cdr3_length: 12; d_call: NA; v_call: TRBV7-2